This T cell receptor beta chain was sequenced in a study of CXCR3-negative and CXCR3-positive naive CD8 T cells. Investigators sorted each CD8+ T cell subset in triplicate, taking hundreds of thousands of cells each time. Carrying UMI labels, the TRB cDNA libraries were prepared through 5' RACE. TCRdb re-called the 5' RACE reads and shows each CDR3 protein once, DNA omitted. The ten top clones account for roughly 15%, within a sample of 35,000 to 40,000 distinct CDR3 sequences. The germline V gene encodes CDR1 LGHNA and CDR2 YSLEER. The CDR3 is made up of 15 amino acids. This clonotype originated in a human donor in good health. Some clones in this sample may be carry-over from other donors' samples. What was sequenced was memory CD8+ T cells from blood. The chain recombines TRBV4-3 with TRBJ2-7; TCRdb returns TRBD1, unconfirmable since there is no DNA. Here the CDR3 reads CASSQQRQGADEQYF.